This T cell receptor (beta chain) was sequenced for a study of T-cell reconstitution after alpha-beta-depleted transplantation in children (dated by TCRdb to the mid-2010s). General notes on the study: The study quantitatively tracked T-cell immune reconstitution after TCRalphabeta/CD19-depleted allogeneic hematopoietic cell transplantation in children using TCR repertoire profiling.

Libraries were prepared through PCR. TCRdb names Illumina HiSeq 2500 as the instrument used. TCR libraries were prepared with molecular barcoding, using unique molecular identifiers to normalize TCRbeta repertoire quantification. The public reads were quality trimmed at Q25 with fastp and then assembled into clones with MiXCR by TCRdb, keeping productive beta chains. Under each unique CDR3 protein, matching rows form one entry showing the most common genes and DNA. Recorded for this sample are approximately 520,000 distinct CDR3 sequences; 30% to 35% of them occurred a single time. The ten largest make up 2% to 2.5% of the sample. This clonotype was seen only a few times. Its antigen target is currently unknown. Base qualities are missing; no much larger clone stands one base away. V is cut back by 6 bases and J by 2 bases, with 10 bases in the junction unmatched. The CDR3 runs 16 residues from the cysteine to the phenylalanine. Here the CDR3 DNA is all that survives: 48 bases in frame from base 1. Via the germline V gene (reference sequence), CDR1 is MNHNY and CDR2 SVGAGI.

The input for sequencing was PBMCs from the stem cell graft donor, taken from the stem cell graft. This clonotype was obtained from a human donor who donated a stem cell graft to a child with aplastic anemia. The sequence joins TRBV6-6 to TRBJ1-5; the junction holds 7 bases that match TRBD1. The CDR3 here reads CASSPGGGLGNQPQHF. The DNA reads TGTGCCAGCAGCCCAGGGGGGGGGTTGGGCAATCAGCCCCAGCATTTT.